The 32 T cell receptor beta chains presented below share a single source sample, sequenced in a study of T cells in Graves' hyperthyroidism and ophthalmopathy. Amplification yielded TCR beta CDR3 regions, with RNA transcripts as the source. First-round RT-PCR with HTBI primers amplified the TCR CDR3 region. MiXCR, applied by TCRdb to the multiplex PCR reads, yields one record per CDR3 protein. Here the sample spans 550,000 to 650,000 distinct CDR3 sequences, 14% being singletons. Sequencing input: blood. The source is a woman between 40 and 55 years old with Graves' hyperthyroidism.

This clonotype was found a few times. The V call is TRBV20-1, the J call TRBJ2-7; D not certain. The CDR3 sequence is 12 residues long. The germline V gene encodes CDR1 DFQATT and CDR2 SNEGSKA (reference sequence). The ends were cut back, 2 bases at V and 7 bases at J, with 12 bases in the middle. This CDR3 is CSARNPSGEQYF. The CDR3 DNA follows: TGCAGTGCTAGAAATCCATCTGGGGAGCAGTACTTC.

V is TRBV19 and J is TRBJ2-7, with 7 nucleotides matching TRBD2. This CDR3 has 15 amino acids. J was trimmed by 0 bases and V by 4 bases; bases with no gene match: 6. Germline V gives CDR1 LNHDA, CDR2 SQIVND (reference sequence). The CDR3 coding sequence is TGTGCCAGTAGTACCTCTAGCGGACCCTCCTACGAGCAGTACTTC. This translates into CASSTSSGPSYEQYF.

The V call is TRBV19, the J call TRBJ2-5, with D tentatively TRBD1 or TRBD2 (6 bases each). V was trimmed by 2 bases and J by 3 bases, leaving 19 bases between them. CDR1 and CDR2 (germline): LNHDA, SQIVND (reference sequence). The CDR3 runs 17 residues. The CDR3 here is CASSIRSPGARKETQYF. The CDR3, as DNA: TGTGCCAGTAGTATACGATCACCGGGGGCGCGAAAAGAGACCCAGTACTTC.

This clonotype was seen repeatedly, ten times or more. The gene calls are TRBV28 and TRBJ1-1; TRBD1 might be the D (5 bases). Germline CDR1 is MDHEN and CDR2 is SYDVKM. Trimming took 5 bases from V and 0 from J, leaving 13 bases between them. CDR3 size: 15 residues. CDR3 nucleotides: TGTGCCAGCAGTCCCCAGGGCCCCATGAACACTGAAGCTTTCTTT. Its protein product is CASSPQGPMNTEAFF.

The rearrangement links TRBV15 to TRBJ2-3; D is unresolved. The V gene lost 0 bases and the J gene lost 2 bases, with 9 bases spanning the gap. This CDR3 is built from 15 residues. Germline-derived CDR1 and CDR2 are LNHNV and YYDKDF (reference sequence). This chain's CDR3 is CATSRELRNTDTQYF. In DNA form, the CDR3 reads TGTGCCACCAGCAGAGAGCTCCGTAACACAGATACGCAGTATTTT. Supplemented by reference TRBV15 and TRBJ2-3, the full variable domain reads DAMVIQNPRYQVTQFGKPVTLSCSQTLNHNVMYWYQQKSSQAPKLLFHYYDKDFNNEADTPDNFQSRRPNTSFCFLDIRSPGLGDTAMYLCATSRELRNTDTQYFGPGTRLTVL.

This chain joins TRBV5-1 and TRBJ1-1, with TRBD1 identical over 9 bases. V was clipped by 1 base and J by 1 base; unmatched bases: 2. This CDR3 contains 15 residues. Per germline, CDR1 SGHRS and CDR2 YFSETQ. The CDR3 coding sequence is TGCGCCAGCAGCTTGATGGACAGGGGGAACACTGAAGCTTTCTTT. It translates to CASSLMDRGNTEAFF.

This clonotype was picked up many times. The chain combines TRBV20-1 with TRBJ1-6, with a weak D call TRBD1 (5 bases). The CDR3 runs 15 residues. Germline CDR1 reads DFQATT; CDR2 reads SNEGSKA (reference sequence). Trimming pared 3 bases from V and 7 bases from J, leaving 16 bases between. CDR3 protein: CSASDQGGENSPLHF. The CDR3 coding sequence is TGCAGTGCTAGTGACCAGGGCGGAGAGAATTCACCCCTCCACTTT.

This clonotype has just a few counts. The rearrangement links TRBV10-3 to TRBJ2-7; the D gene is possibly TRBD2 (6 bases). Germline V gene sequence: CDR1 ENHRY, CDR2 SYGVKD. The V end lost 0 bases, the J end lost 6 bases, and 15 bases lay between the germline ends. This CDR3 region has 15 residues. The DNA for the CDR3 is TGTGCCATCAGTGAGTCGGAGCAGGGAGGATTCGAGCAGTACTTC. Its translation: CAISESEQGGFEQYF.

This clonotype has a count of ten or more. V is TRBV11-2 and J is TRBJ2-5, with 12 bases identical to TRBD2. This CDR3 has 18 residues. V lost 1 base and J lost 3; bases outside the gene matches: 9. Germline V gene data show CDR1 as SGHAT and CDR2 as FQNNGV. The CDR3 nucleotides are TGTGCCAGCAGCTTAGGGGTTCGGACTAGCGGGATGAAAGAGACCCAGTACTTC. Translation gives CASSLGVRTSGMKETQYF.

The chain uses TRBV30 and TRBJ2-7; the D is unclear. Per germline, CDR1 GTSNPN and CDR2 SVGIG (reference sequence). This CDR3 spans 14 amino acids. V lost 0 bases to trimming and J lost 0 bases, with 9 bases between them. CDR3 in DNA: TGTGCCTGGAGTGTAATGGCTAGCTCCTACGAGCAGTACTTC. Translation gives CAWSVMASSYEQYF.

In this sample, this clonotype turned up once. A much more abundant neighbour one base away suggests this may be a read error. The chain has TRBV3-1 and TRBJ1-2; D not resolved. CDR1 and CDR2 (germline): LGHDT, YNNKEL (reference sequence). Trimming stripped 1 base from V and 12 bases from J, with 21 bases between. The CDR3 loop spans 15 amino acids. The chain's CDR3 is CASSQGIWALPGHTF. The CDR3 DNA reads TGTGCCAGCAGCCAAGGAATTTGGGCCCTACCGGGCCACACCTTC.

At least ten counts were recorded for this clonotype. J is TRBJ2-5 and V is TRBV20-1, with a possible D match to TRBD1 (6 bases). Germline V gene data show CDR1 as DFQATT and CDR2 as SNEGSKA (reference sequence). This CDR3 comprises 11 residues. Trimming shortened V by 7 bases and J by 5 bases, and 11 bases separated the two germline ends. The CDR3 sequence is CSVQGLETQYF. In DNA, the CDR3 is TGCAGTGTACAGGGTTTGGAGACCCAGTACTTC.

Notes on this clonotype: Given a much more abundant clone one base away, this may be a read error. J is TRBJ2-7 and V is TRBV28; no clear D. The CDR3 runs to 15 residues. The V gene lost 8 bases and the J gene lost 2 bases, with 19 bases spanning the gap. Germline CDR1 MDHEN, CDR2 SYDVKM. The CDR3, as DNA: TGTGCCAGCGGTTCTCCTTACCCCGCCGCCTACGAGCAGTACTTC. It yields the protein CASGSPYPAAYEQYF.

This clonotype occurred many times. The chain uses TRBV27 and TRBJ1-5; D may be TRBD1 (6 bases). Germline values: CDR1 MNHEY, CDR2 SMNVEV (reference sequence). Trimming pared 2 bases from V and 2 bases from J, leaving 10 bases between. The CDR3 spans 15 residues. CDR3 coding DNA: TGTGCCAGCAGTTTAAGTCCAGGGGGCAATCAGCCCCAGCATTTT. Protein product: CASSLSPGGNQPQHF.

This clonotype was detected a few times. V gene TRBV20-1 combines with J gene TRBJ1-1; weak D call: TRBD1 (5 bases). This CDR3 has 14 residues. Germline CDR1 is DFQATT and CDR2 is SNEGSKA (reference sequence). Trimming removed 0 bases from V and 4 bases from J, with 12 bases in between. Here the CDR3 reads CSARDEGQPTEAFF. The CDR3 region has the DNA TGCAGTGCTAGAGATGAGGGGCAACCCACTGAAGCTTTCTTT.

The DNA of the CDR3 is TGTGCCAGCAGTTACGGACAGGAGATCACTGAAGCTTTCTTT. This sequence encodes CASSYGQEITEAFF. This chain uses TRBV6-2 or TRBV6-3 with TRBJ1-1; TRBD1 matches at 7 bases. Trimming cost V 2 bases and J 4 bases; bases outside gene matches: 4. The CDR3 contains 14 residues. The germline gives CDR1 MNHEY, CDR2 SVGEGT.

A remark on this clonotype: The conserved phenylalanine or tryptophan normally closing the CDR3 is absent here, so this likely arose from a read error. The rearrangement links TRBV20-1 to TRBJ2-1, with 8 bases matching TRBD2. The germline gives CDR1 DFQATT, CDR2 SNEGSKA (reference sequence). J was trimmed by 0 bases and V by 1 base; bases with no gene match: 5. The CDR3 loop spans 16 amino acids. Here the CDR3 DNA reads TGCAGTGCTAGAGGCCCGCTAGCGGGCTCCTACAATGAGCAGTTCATC. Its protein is CSARGPLAGSYNEQFI.

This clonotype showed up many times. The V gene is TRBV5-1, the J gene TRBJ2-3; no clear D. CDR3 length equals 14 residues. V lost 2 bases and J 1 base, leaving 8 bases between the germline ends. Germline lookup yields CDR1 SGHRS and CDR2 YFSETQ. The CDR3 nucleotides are TGCGCCAGCAGCTTAAGGGCGGGCACAGATACGCAGTATTTT. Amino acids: CASSLRAGTDTQYF.

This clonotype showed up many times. The chain's CDR3 is CASSLRQDGHEQFF. CDR3 nucleotides: TGTGCCAGCAGTCTAAGGCAGGACGGGCATGAGCAGTTCTTC. This sequence joins TRBV2 and TRBJ2-1, with D unclear. The CDR3 loop spans 14 amino acids. V was trimmed by 5 bases and J by 8 bases, leaving 16 bases between them. Germline values: CDR1 SNHLY, CDR2 FYNNEI.

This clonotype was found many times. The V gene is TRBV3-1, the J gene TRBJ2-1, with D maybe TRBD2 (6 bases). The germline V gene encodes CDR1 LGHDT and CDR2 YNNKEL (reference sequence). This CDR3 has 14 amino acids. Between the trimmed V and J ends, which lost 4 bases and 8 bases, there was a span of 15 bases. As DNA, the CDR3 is TGTGCCAGCAGCCCCGGGGGTGGAGGGTATGAGCAGTTCTTC. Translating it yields CASSPGGGGYEQFF.

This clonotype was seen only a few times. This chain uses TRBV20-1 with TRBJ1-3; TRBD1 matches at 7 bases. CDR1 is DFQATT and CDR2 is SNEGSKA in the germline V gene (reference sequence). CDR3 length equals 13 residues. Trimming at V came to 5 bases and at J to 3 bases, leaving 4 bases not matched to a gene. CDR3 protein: CSALRTGGNTIYF. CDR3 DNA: TGCAGTGCTTTAAGGACAGGTGGAAACACCATATATTTT.

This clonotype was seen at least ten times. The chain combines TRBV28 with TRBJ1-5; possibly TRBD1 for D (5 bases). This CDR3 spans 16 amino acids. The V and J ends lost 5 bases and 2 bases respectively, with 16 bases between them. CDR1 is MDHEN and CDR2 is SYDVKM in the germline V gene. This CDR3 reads CASSPSGEGRNQPQHF. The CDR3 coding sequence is TGTGCCAGCAGTCCCTCGGGGGAAGGGCGCAATCAGCCCCAGCATTTT.

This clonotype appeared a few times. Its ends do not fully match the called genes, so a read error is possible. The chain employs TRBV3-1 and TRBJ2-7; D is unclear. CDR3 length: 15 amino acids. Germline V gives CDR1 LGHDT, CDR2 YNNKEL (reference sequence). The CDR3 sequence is CTSSQAETVPYEQYF. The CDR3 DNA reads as TGTACCAGCAGCCAGGCCGAGACTGTGCCCTACGAGCAGTACTTC.

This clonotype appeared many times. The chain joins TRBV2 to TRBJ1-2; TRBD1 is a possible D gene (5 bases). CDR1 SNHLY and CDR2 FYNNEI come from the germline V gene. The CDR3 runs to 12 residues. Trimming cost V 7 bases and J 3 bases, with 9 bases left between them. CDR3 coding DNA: TGTGCCAGCAATCGGGGCCACTATGGCTACACCTTC. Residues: CASNRGHYGYTF. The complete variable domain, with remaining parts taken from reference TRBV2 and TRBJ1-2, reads EPEVTQTPSHQVTQMGQEVILRCVPISNHLYFYWYRQILGQKVEFLVSFYNNEISEKSEIFDDQFSVERPDGSNFTLKIRSTKLEDSAMYFCASNRGHYGYTFGSGTRLTVV.

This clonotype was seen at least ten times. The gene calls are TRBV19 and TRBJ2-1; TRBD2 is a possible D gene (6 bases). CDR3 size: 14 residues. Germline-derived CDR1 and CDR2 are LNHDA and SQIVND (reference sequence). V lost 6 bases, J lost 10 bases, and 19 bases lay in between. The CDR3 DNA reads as TGTGCCAGTAGGATGAGCGGCGGGAAGCTCGAGCAGTTCTTC. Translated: CASRMSGGKLEQFF.

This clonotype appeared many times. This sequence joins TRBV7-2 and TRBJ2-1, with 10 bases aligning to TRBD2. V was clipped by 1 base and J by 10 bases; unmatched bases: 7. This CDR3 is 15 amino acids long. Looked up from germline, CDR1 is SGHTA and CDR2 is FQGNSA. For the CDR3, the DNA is TGTGCCAGCAGCTTAGGGGCTAGCGGGAGTAGGGAGCAGTTCTTC. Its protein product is CASSLGASGSREQFF. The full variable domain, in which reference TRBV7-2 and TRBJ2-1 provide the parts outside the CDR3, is GAGVSQSPSNKVTEKGKDVELRCDPISGHTALYWYRQSLGQGLEFLIYFQGNSAPDKSGLPSDRFSAERTGGSVSTLTIQRTQQEDSAVYLCASSLGASGSREQFFGPGTRLTVL.

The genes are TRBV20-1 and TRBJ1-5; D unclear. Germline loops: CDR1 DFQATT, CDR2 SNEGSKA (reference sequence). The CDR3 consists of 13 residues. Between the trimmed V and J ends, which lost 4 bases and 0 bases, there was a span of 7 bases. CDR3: CSAKGNSNQPQHF. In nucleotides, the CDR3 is TGCAGTGCTAAAGGCAATAGCAATCAGCCCCAGCATTTT.

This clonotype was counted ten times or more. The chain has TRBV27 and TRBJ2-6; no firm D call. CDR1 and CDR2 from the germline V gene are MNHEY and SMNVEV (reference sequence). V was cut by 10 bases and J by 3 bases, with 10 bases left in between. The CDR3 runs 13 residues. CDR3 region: CATQLRGANVLTF. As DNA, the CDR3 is TGTGCCACCCAGTTGCGTGGGGCCAACGTCCTGACTTTC.

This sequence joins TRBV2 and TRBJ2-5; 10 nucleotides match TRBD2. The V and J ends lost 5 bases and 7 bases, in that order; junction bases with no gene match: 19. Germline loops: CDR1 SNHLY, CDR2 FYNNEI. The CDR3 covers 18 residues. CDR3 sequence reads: CASSYSASGSEWGGTQYF. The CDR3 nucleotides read TGTGCCAGCAGTTACTCGGCTAGCGGGAGTGAGTGGGGCGGGACCCAGTACTTC.

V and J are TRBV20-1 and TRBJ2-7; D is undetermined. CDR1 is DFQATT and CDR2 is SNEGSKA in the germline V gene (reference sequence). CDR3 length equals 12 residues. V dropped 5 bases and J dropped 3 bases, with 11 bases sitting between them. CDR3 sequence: CSARPDIYEQYF. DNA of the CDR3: TGCAGTGCTCGACCCGACATCTACGAGCAGTACTTC.

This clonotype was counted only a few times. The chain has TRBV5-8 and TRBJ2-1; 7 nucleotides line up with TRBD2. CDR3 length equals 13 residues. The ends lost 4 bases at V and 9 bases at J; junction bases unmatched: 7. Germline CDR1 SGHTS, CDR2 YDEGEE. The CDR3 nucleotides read TGTGCCAGCAGCGGCGGGAGTCTAAGTGAGCAGTTCTTC. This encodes CASSGGSLSEQFF.

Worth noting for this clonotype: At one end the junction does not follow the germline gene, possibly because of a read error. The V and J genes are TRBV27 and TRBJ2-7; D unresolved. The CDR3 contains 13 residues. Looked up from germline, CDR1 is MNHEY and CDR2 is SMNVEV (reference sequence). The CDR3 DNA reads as TGTACCAGCAGTTACCGGAGCTCCTACGAGCAGTACTTC. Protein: CTSSYRSSYEQYF.